This is a list of T cell receptor beta chains from one sample in a study of T cell changes during pregnancy in multiple sclerosis. The protocol was immunoSEQ multiplex PCR, while the TCRdb copy is restricted to in-frame clones and leaves out a portion. Seen here are about 43,000 clones, 90% observed once, and the top ten hold 4% to 6%. Sequencing used peripheral blood, obtained in the second trimester of pregnancy. Every receptor here comes from a female donor in good health, enrolled as a control in a pregnancy study. CDR3s include the opening cysteine and the closing phenylalanine or tryptophan. Fields, in order: CDR3 DNA, CDR3 protein, clone size, D gene, CDR3 length, J gene, V gene. A D gene is named only where the DNA matches it firmly. The size of a clone is reported for some rows only, either as once, few or many, or as a class for expanded clones.

TGTGCCGGCAAAAAAGATACGCAGTATTTT CAGKKDTQYF once . 10 TRBJ2-3 TRBV19
TGTGCCTGGAGTCAGGGAAGGGGGCAAGAGACCCAGTACTTC CAWSQGRGQETQYF . . 14 TRBJ2-5 TRBV30
TGTGCCTGCCCCAAGGGACAGCTCACCTACAATGAGCAGTTCTTC CACPKGQLTYNEQFF . TRBD1 15 TRBJ2-1 TRBV30
TGTGCCACCAGCAGACCACCGGAGGGGACCTACGAGCAGTACTTC CATSRPPEGTYEQYF . . 15 TRBJ2-7 TRBV15
TGCGCCAGCAGTGCACAGGGGTTTGGCGAGCAGTACTTC CASSAQGFGEQYF . TRBD1 13 TRBJ2-7 TRBV10-1
TGCGCCAGCAGCTGGGGGACAGGGACCTACGAGCAGTACTTC CASSWGTGTYEQYF . TRBD1 14 TRBJ2-7 TRBV5-1
TGTGCCAGCAGCGTGCGGGACAGAGAATACTATGGCTACACCTTC CASSVRDREYYGYTF . TRBD1 15 TRBJ1-2 TRBV7-9
TGTGCCAGCATCCATCCTAACTATGGCTACACCTTC CASIHPNYGYTF few . 12 TRBJ1-2 TRBV27
TGTGCCAGCAGCCGGACAGGGGGAAATCAGCCCCAGCATTTT CASSRTGGNQPQHF . TRBD1 14 TRBJ1-5 TRBV7-2
TGTGCCAGCAGTTCCCTTAAGGGACAGGGCTCCTACAATGAGCAGTTCTTC CASSSLKGQGSYNEQFF . TRBD1 17 TRBJ2-1 TRBV27